The present T cell receptor (beta chain) was sequenced within a study of blood T cell repertoires in COVID-19. The overall study: The analysed material was cDNA or gDNA that came from T cells, B-cell-depleted T cells, or PBMCs.

The CDR3 runs to 14 residues. Germline assignment: CDR1 SGHTA and CDR2 FQGNSA. With V trimmed by 4 bases and J by 4 bases, 4 bases remained unmatched. Original analysis: Cell counts per sample came from amplifying reference gene primers. Method: immunoSEQ multiplex PCR; TCRdb's copy keeps in-frame clones and lacks some. V and J calls and clone size are as listed in that table; D and trimming were resolved from the DNA. The repertoire holds about 150,000 clones, with around four fifths as singletons. The chain combines TRBV7-2 with TRBJ1-3; TRBD1 aligns across 7 bases. Sequenced: peripheral blood. The sequence was collected from a woman of 80 years or more with acute or convalescent COVID-19. The CDR3 protein is CASSSETGGNTIYF. The CDR3 DNA follows: TGTGCCAGCAGCTCAGAGACAGGGGGAAACACCATATATTTT.